Listed below are T cell receptor beta chains from one sample, sequenced in a study of human T cells and chemical hapten exposure. TCRdb reanalysed the RACE reads using MiXCR and keeps one entry per CDR3 protein. Among 87,000 or so distinct CDR3 sequences listed, around 9.6% were seen once. This specimen was whole blood, taken in connection with sensitization to the hapten diphenylcyclopropenone (DPC). These receptors originate from a woman in her forties with alopecia areata. Some clones in this sample may be carry-over from other donors' samples. CDR3s include the opening cysteine and the closing phenylalanine or tryptophan. Each record gives: D gene, V gene, clone size, J gene, CDR3 protein, CDR3 DNA. A D gene is named only where the DNA matches it firmly. Only some rows state a clone size, as once, few, many or a class for expanded clones.

d_gene: TRBD1; v_gene: TRBV2; abundance: few; j_gene: TRBJ1-4; CDR3aa: CASKDTGTGSEKLFF; CDR3nt: TGTGCCAGCAAGGATACCGGGACAGGAAGCGAAAAACTGTTTTTT
d_gene: .; v_gene: TRBV2; abundance: many; j_gene: TRBJ1-6; CDR3aa: CASRADNSPLHF; CDR3nt: TGTGCCAGCAGGGCAGATAATTCACCCCTCCACTTT
d_gene: TRBD1; v_gene: TRBV12-3/TRBV12-4; abundance: many; j_gene: TRBJ1-5; CDR3aa: CASRLLQGDQPQHF; CDR3nt: TGTGCCAGCAGGTTATTACAGGGGGATCAGCCCCAGCATTTT
d_gene: TRBD1; v_gene: TRBV12-3/TRBV12-4; abundance: many; j_gene: TRBJ1-2; CDR3aa: CASSPFRDRPNYGYTF; CDR3nt: TGTGCCAGCAGTCCTTTCCGGGACAGACCTAACTATGGCTACACCTTC
d_gene: .; v_gene: TRBV5-4; abundance: many; j_gene: TRBJ1-1; CDR3aa: CASSLGQGSGNTEAFF; CDR3nt: TGTGCCAGCAGCTTGGGGCAGGGGTCGGGGAACACTGAAGCTTTCTTT
d_gene: TRBD2; v_gene: TRBV6-5; abundance: many; j_gene: TRBJ2-3; CDR3aa: CASSPRTSGGVSDTQYF; CDR3nt: TGTGCCAGCAGTCCTAGGACTAGCGGGGGGGTATCAGATACGCAGTATTTT
d_gene: TRBD1; v_gene: TRBV5-1; abundance: many; j_gene: TRBJ2-7; CDR3aa: CASSSRIGTGAFSSYEQYF; CDR3nt: TGCGCCAGCAGCTCTAGAATTGGGACAGGGGCCTTCAGCTCCTACGAGCAGTACTTC
d_gene: .; v_gene: TRBV7-9; abundance: few; j_gene: TRBJ1-1; CDR3aa: CASREQKAGAFF; CDR3nt: TGTGCCAGCAGGGAACAAAAAGCCGGAGCTTTCTTT
d_gene: .; v_gene: TRBV6-2/TRBV6-3; abundance: many; j_gene: TRBJ1-2; CDR3aa: CASSLRYGYTF; CDR3nt: TGTGCCAGCAGTCTCCGCTATGGCTACACCTTC
d_gene: .; v_gene: TRBV6-6; abundance: few; j_gene: TRBJ1-4; CDR3aa: CASSYYSGGNEKLFF; CDR3nt: TGTGCCAGCAGTTATTACTCGGGGGGTAATGAAAAACTGTTTTTT
d_gene: TRBD2; v_gene: TRBV6-2/TRBV6-3; abundance: many; j_gene: TRBJ2-4; CDR3aa: CASRRGATDIQYF; CDR3nt: TGTGCCAGCAGGCGGGGGGCAACGGACATTCAGTACTTC
d_gene: TRBD1; v_gene: TRBV6-6; abundance: many; j_gene: TRBJ1-2; CDR3aa: CASASPGTGGVNYGYTF; CDR3nt: TGTGCCAGTGCCAGCCCTGGGACAGGGGGTGTTAACTATGGCTACACCTTC
d_gene: TRBD1; v_gene: TRBV11-2; abundance: many; j_gene: TRBJ2-1; CDR3aa: CASSTDRGSEQFF; CDR3nt: TGTGCCAGCAGCACAGACAGGGGGTCTGAGCAGTTCTTC
d_gene: .; v_gene: TRBV5-1; abundance: .; j_gene: TRBJ2-4; CDR3aa: CASSLAGRIAKNIQYF; CDR3nt: TGCGCCAGCAGCTTGGCCGGTAGAATAGCCAAAAACATTCAGTACTTC
d_gene: .; v_gene: TRBV4-3; abundance: many; j_gene: TRBJ1-1; CDR3aa: CASSQDTEWGREAFF; CDR3nt: TGCGCCAGCAGCCAAGATACGGAATGGGGCAGGGAAGCTTTCTTT
d_gene: TRBD1; v_gene: TRBV5-5; abundance: few; j_gene: TRBJ1-5; CDR3aa: CASSRNRGQPQHF; CDR3nt: TGTGCCAGCAGCCGCAACAGGGGCCAGCCCCAGCATTTT
d_gene: .; v_gene: TRBV12-3/TRBV12-4; abundance: few; j_gene: TRBJ1-1; CDR3aa: CASLPGAGTEAFF; CDR3nt: TGTGCCAGCCTTCCCGGGGCAGGGACTGAAGCTTTCTTT
d_gene: .; v_gene: TRBV18; abundance: few; j_gene: TRBJ2-3; CDR3aa: CASSPPEAVDTQYF; CDR3nt: TGTGCCAGCTCACCCCCGGAGGCCGTAGATACGCAGTATTTT
d_gene: TRBD2; v_gene: TRBV27; abundance: many; j_gene: TRBJ2-7; CDR3aa: CASSPRVGGIYEQYF; CDR3nt: TGTGCCAGCAGCCCCCGGGTCGGGGGGATCTACGAGCAGTACTTC
d_gene: .; v_gene: TRBV4-2; abundance: many; j_gene: TRBJ1-5; CDR3aa: CASSQVRGADNQPQHF; CDR3nt: TGTGCCAGCAGCCAAGTTCGGGGGGCGGACAATCAGCCCCAGCATTTT
d_gene: .; v_gene: TRBV7-2; abundance: once; j_gene: TRBJ1-2; CDR3aa: CASSPGGRVGYGYTF; CDR3nt: TGTGCCAGCAGCCCCGGGGGAAGGGTGGGCTATGGCTACACCTTC
d_gene: .; v_gene: TRBV5-1; abundance: few; j_gene: TRBJ1-1; CDR3aa: CASRSGTPNTEAFF; CDR3nt: TGCGCCAGCAGATCCGGGACACCGAACACTGAAGCTTTCTTT
d_gene: .; v_gene: TRBV2; abundance: .; j_gene: TRBJ1-6; CDR3aa: CASSRDGSPLHF; CDR3nt: TGTGCCAGCAGCAGGGACGGGTCACCCCTCCACTTT
d_gene: .; v_gene: TRBV7-9; abundance: .; j_gene: TRBJ1-1; CDR3aa: CASSFAGSEAFF; CDR3nt: TGTGCCAGCAGCTTCGCAGGATCTGAAGCTTTCTTT
d_gene: TRBD2; v_gene: TRBV5-4; abundance: few; j_gene: TRBJ2-5; CDR3aa: CASSRVAGVQETQYF; CDR3nt: TGTGCCAGCAGCCGCGTAGCGGGGGTCCAAGAGACCCAGTACTTC
d_gene: .; v_gene: TRBV28; abundance: many; j_gene: TRBJ1-5; CDR3aa: CASSFGQRGEVFQPQHF; CDR3nt: TGTGCCAGCAGTTTTGGCCAAAGGGGTGAGGTCTTTCAGCCCCAGCATTTT
d_gene: .; v_gene: TRBV11-2; abundance: many; j_gene: TRBJ1-6; CDR3aa: CASSPQLQGIGSPLHF; CDR3nt: TGTGCCAGCAGCCCCCAATTACAGGGAATAGGATCACCCCTCCACTTT
d_gene: TRBD2; v_gene: TRBV10-3; abundance: few; j_gene: TRBJ2-7; CDR3aa: CAISESASGGYEQYF; CDR3nt: TGTGCCATCAGTGAGTCGGCTAGCGGGGGCTACGAGCAGTACTTC
d_gene: .; v_gene: TRBV6-2/TRBV6-3; abundance: few; j_gene: TRBJ2-3; CDR3aa: CASTSFLPDTQYF; CDR3nt: TGTGCCAGCACCAGCTTCCTCCCAGATACGCAGTATTTT
d_gene: TRBD2; v_gene: TRBV11-2; abundance: .; j_gene: TRBJ2-1; CDR3aa: CASSLGLVNEQFF; CDR3nt: TGTGCCAGCAGCCTCGGACTAGTCAATGAGCAGTTCTTC
d_gene: .; v_gene: TRBV9; abundance: many; j_gene: TRBJ1-1; CDR3aa: CASSLGQSNTEAFF; CDR3nt: TGTGCCAGCAGCCTCGGACAGAGTAACACTGAAGCTTTCTTT
d_gene: .; v_gene: TRBV7-2; abundance: many; j_gene: TRBJ1-2; CDR3aa: CASSLVPSRQVHGYTF; CDR3nt: TGTGCCAGCAGCTTAGTACCCTCTCGACAGGTGCATGGCTACACCTTC
d_gene: .; v_gene: TRBV30; abundance: few; j_gene: TRBJ1-5; CDR3aa: CALSGGSSSNQPQHF; CDR3nt: TGTGCCCTCAGCGGTGGGTCTAGCAGCAATCAGCCCCAGCATTTT
d_gene: .; v_gene: TRBV5-4; abundance: few; j_gene: TRBJ2-3; CDR3aa: CASSSRQGGDTQYF; CDR3nt: TGTGCCAGCAGCTCTCGACAGGGAGGCGATACGCAGTATTTT
d_gene: .; v_gene: TRBV5-5; abundance: few; j_gene: TRBJ1-2; CDR3aa: CASRDAGYGYTF; CDR3nt: TGTGCCAGCAGGGATGCCGGCTATGGCTACACCTTC
d_gene: TRBD1; v_gene: TRBV14; abundance: .; j_gene: TRBJ2-5; CDR3aa: CASNRGPSATQYF; CDR3nt: TGTGCCAGCAACAGGGGCCCGAGTGCGACCCAGTACTTC
d_gene: TRBD1; v_gene: TRBV7-2; abundance: many; j_gene: TRBJ1-6; CDR3aa: CASSFGQGRSPLHF; CDR3nt: TGTGCCAGCAGCTTTGGACAGGGACGATCACCCCTCCACTTT
d_gene: .; v_gene: TRBV19; abundance: .; j_gene: TRBJ1-5; CDR3aa: CASSINTVNQPQHF; CDR3nt: TGTGCCAGTAGTATTAACACAGTCAATCAGCCCCAGCATTTT
d_gene: TRBD1; v_gene: TRBV28; abundance: many; j_gene: TRBJ1-1; CDR3aa: CASSLSTGAQEVAFF; CDR3nt: TGTGCCAGCAGTTTATCGACAGGGGCCCAAGAAGTGGCTTTCTTT
d_gene: .; v_gene: TRBV27; abundance: .; j_gene: TRBJ2-3; CDR3aa: CASSLEFSTADTQYF; CDR3nt: TGTGCCAGCAGTTTAGAGTTCAGTACGGCAGATACGCAGTATTTT
d_gene: TRBD1; v_gene: TRBV2; abundance: many; j_gene: TRBJ1-2; CDR3aa: CASSGQGGYGYTF; CDR3nt: TGTGCCAGCAGTGGACAGGGCGGCTATGGCTACACCTTC
d_gene: .; v_gene: TRBV7-2; abundance: many; j_gene: TRBJ1-5; CDR3aa: CASSLDGWRQPQHF; CDR3nt: TGTGCCAGCAGCTTAGACGGGTGGAGGCAGCCCCAGCATTTT
d_gene: TRBD1; v_gene: TRBV27; abundance: .; j_gene: TRBJ2-1; CDR3aa: CASSPVGQGVFRFDEQFF; CDR3nt: TGTGCCAGCTCGCCGGTGGGACAGGGGGTCTTCCGGTTCGATGAGCAGTTCTTC
d_gene: .; v_gene: TRBV2; abundance: .; j_gene: TRBJ1-4; CDR3aa: CASINPRTEKGKLFF; CDR3nt: TGTGCCAGCATCAACCCCCGGACAGAGAAAGGAAAACTGTTTTTT
d_gene: .; v_gene: TRBV11-1; abundance: .; j_gene: TRBJ2-7; CDR3aa: CASSLVGGLSYEQYF; CDR3nt: TGTGCCAGCAGCTTAGTCGGGGGGCTCTCCTACGAGCAGTACTTC
d_gene: .; v_gene: TRBV5-8; abundance: .; j_gene: TRBJ2-5; CDR3aa: CASSVKETQYF; CDR3nt: TGTGCCAGCAGCGTCAAAGAGACCCAGTACTTC
d_gene: .; v_gene: TRBV5-1; abundance: few; j_gene: TRBJ2-2; CDR3aa: CASSRTRGYTGELFF; CDR3nt: TGCGCCAGCAGCCGTACCAGGGGTTACACCGGGGAGCTGTTTTTT
d_gene: .; v_gene: TRBV19; abundance: few; j_gene: TRBJ2-6; CDR3aa: CASSMGEPGANVLTF; CDR3nt: TGTGCCAGTAGTATGGGGGAGCCTGGGGCCAACGTCCTGACTTTC
d_gene: TRBD2; v_gene: TRBV7-8; abundance: many; j_gene: TRBJ2-3; CDR3aa: CASSPAGARADTQYF; CDR3nt: TGTGCCAGCAGCCCAGCGGGGGCCCGCGCAGATACGCAGTATTTT
d_gene: .; v_gene: TRBV7-3; abundance: many; j_gene: TRBJ1-1; CDR3aa: CASSLSANTEAFF; CDR3nt: TGTGCCAGCAGCTTATCAGCGAACACTGAAGCTTTCTTT
d_gene: TRBD2; v_gene: TRBV4-3; abundance: few; j_gene: TRBJ2-7; CDR3aa: CASSQTAGGLYEQYF; CDR3nt: TGCGCCAGCAGCCAAACAGCGGGGGGCCTCTACGAGCAGTACTTC
d_gene: TRBD2; v_gene: TRBV7-2; abundance: few; j_gene: TRBJ2-1; CDR3aa: CASSRTSFKFF; CDR3nt: TGTGCCAGCAGTAGGACTAGCTTTAAGTTCTTC
d_gene: .; v_gene: TRBV11-2; abundance: .; j_gene: TRBJ1-1; CDR3aa: CASRAGGRGSFF; CDR3nt: TGTGCCAGCAGAGCGGGGGGCAGGGGTTCTTTCTTT
d_gene: TRBD2; v_gene: TRBV20-1; abundance: many; j_gene: TRBJ2-7; CDR3aa: CSAIPQLAEAYEQYF; CDR3nt: TGCAGTGCTATCCCCCAACTAGCGGAGGCCTACGAGCAGTACTTC